Presented here are 23 T cell receptor beta chains from one specimen sequenced in a study of blood T cell repertoires in COVID-19. Libraries were prepared by immunoSEQ multiplex PCR; TCRdb keeps only in-frame clonotypes and omits some of them. The sample has about 160,000 clones; approximately 85% are singletons. Sequences were obtained from peripheral blood. These receptors all stem from a man at least 80 years old with COVID-19, enrolled during active disease.

This CDR3 reads CASSPDPGGGYTF. CDR3 in DNA: TGTGCCAGCTCACCTGACCCCGGCGGTGGCTACACCTTC. The chain joins TRBV18 to TRBJ1-2; D ambiguous. Germline-derived CDR1 and CDR2 are KGHSH and LQKENI. V was shortened by 3 bases and J by 7 bases, with 12 bases between the two germline ends. The CDR3 runs to 13 residues. Looking up the rest from reference TRBV18 and TRBJ1-2 gives the full variable domain: NAGVMQNPRHLVRRRGQEARLRCSPMKGHSHVYWYRQLPEEGLKFMVYLQKENIIDESGMPKERFSAEFPKEGPSILRIQQVVRGDSAAYFCASSPDPGGGYTFGSGTRLTVV.

This clone was detected only once. V and J are TRBV14 and TRBJ2-5, with 8 nucleotides matching TRBD1. The CDR3 spans 14 residues. Germline CDR1 is SGHDN and CDR2 is FVKESK. The V and J ends lost 5 bases and 5 bases, in that order; junction bases with no gene match: 7. CDR3 sequence reads: CASSMTGDDETQYF. CDR3 bases: TGTGCCAGCAGCATGACAGGGGATGACGAGACCCAGTACTTC.

The chain has TRBV28 and TRBJ1-6; unclear D gene. The CDR3 is made up of 13 amino acids. V was trimmed by 5 bases and J by 7 bases, leaving 9 bases between them. Germline CDR1 and CDR2: MDHEN and SYDVKM. The CDR3 DNA follows: TGTGCCAGCAGTCCCCCGGGGAATTCACCCCTCCACTTT. Encoded protein: CASSPPGNSPLHF.

This clone was seen just once. The rearrangement links TRBV7-2 to TRBJ1-4; TRBD1 might be the D (5 bases). The length of the CDR3 is 14 residues. Trimming took 5 bases from V and 8 from J, leaving 15 bases between them. Germline V CDR1 and CDR2: SGHTA, FQGNSA. CDR3 amino acids: CASSRTYPEEKLFF. The CDR3 DNA reads as TGTGCCAGCAGCCGGACATACCCAGAGGAAAAACTGTTTTTT.

The gene calls are TRBV6-6 and TRBJ1-4, with 9 nucleotides matching TRBD1. The CDR3 runs 15 residues. Germline assignment: CDR1 MNHNY and CDR2 SVGAGI (reference sequence). J was trimmed by 3 bases and V by 4 bases; bases with no gene match: 3. CDR3 DNA: TGTGCCAGCAGTTCGCGACAGGGGGCTAATGAAAAACTGTTTTTT. It specifies CASSSRQGANEKLFF.

The chain uses TRBV19 and TRBJ1-1; 8 nucleotides line up with TRBD1. The CDR3 sequence is 14 residues long. V trimming: 7 bases; J trimming: 1 base; junction bases outside the gene matches: 5. Germline CDR1 LNHDA, CDR2 SQIVND (reference sequence). CDR3 sequence: CASKIDRGNTEAFF. CDR3 nucleotides: TGTGCCAGTAAAATCGACAGGGGGAACACTGAAGCTTTCTTT.

The V call is TRBV7-2, the J call TRBJ1-2; D not certain. The germline CDR1 and CDR2 sequences are SGHTA and FQGNSA. The CDR3 totals 15 residues. Trimming shortened V by 3 bases and J by 4 bases, and 15 bases separated the two germline ends. CDR3 nucleotide sequence: TGTGCCAGCAGCTTTACACGGGGATTCGGCTATGGCTACACCTTC. Encoded protein: CASSFTRGFGYGYTF.

The CDR3 region has the DNA TGTGCCAGTAGTTCTCCCTTCAATTCACCCCTCCACTTT. Translating it yields CASSSPFNSPLHF. This rearrangement joins TRBV19 to TRBJ1-6; D is unclear. Looked up from germline, CDR1 is LNHDA and CDR2 is SQIVND (reference sequence). Trimming took off 5 bases at V and 7 bases at J, with 9 bases between the two ends. The CDR3 loop spans 13 amino acids.

The chain employs TRBV2 and TRBJ2-7, with 7 bases lining up with TRBD1. The CDR3 consists of 13 residues. CDR1 is SNHLY and CDR2 is FYNNEI in the germline V gene. The trim removed 5 bases at V and 2 bases at J, leaving 3 bases unmatched. In nucleotides, the CDR3 is TGTGCCAGCAGTTCGGGACAGACCTACGAGCAGTACTTC. It translates to CASSSGQTYEQYF.

This sequence joins TRBV29-1 and TRBJ1-1, with 7 bases aligning to TRBD1. The CDR3 length is 13 residues. V lost 7 bases, J lost 1 base, and 6 bases stayed unmatched. The germline CDR1 and CDR2 sequences are SQVTM and ANQGSEA. The CDR3 protein is CSGCKGANTEAFF. DNA of the CDR3: TGCAGCGGTTGTAAGGGGGCGAACACTGAAGCTTTCTTT.

V usage is TRBV19 and J usage is TRBJ1-6; D is possibly TRBD1 (5 bases). Germline V lookup: CDR1 LNHDA, CDR2 SQIVND (reference sequence). This CDR3 region has 14 residues. V was clipped by 6 bases and J by 5 bases, with 11 bases between them. CDR3 sequence (DNA): TGTGCCAGTAGCAGGGACTTTAATAATTCACCCCTCCACTTT. Its protein product is CASSRDFNNSPLHF.

V and J are TRBV3-1 (or the pseudogene TRBV3-2) and TRBJ1-6; possible D gene TRBD1, 5 bases. CDR1 is LGHDT, CDR2 YNNKEL, per germline (reference sequence). The CDR3 is 15 amino acids. V was clipped by 0 bases and J by 8 bases, with 11 bases between them. CDR3 in amino acids: CASSQENRNHSPLHF. The CDR3 DNA reads TGTGCCAGCAGCCAAGAGAACAGGAACCATTCACCCCTCCACTTT.

V gene TRBV6-5 combines with J gene TRBJ2-1; D might be TRBD1 (5 bases). Trimming left V 6 bases short and J 5 bases short, with 17 bases between. This CDR3 region has 15 residues. From germline, CDR1 is MNHEY and CDR2 SVGAGI. The CDR3 bases are TGTGCCAGCAGACTGACAGCAGCCCTTAACAATGAGCAGTTCTTC. Its translation is CASRLTAALNNEQFF.

Only one count was recorded for this clone. The V and J genes are TRBV19 and TRBJ1-2; tentative D call: TRBD1 (5 bases). The CDR3 has 13 amino acids. Germline values: CDR1 LNHDA, CDR2 SQIVND (reference sequence). V lost 1 base to trimming and J lost 8 bases, with 11 bases between them. CDR3 loop: CASSIGTRGGYTF. DNA for the CDR3: TGTGCCAGTAGTATAGGAACAAGGGGAGGCTACACCTTC.

This clone was found once. The chain combines TRBV4-1 with TRBJ1-5; no reliable D call. CDR3 length equals 16 residues. The germline V and J ends were trimmed by 2 bases and 1 base, with 12 bases remaining between them. Per germline, CDR1 MGHRA and CDR2 YSYEKL. For the CDR3, the DNA is TGCGCCAGCAGCCAAATTGTTGGGGAGAGCAATCAGCCCCAGCATTTT. This encodes CASSQIVGESNQPQHF.

CDR3 coding DNA: TGTGCCAGTAGTATCGAAGTTCCGGAGGGGGAAAAACTGTTTTTT. It specifies CASSIEVPEGEKLFF. This chain links TRBV19 with TRBJ1-4, with D perhaps matching TRBD1 (5 bases). The germline V gene encodes CDR1 LNHDA and CDR2 SQIVND (reference sequence). The CDR3 has 15 residues. V was shortened by 3 bases and J by 8 bases, with 16 bases between the two germline ends.

The V and J genes are TRBV7-3 and TRBJ2-1; no clear D gene. Germline values: CDR1 SGHTA, CDR2 FQGTGA. V lost 1 base to trimming and J lost 5 bases, with 12 bases between them. This CDR3 has 15 amino acids. DNA of the CDR3: TGTGCCAGCAGCTTAATGTACCTCCCTAACAATGAGCAGTTCTTC. It yields the protein CASSLMYLPNNEQFF. Based on the CDR3 plus reference TRBV7-3 and TRBJ2-1, the full variable domain is GAGVSQTPSNKVTEKGKYVELRCDPISGHTALYWYRQSLGQGPEFLIYFQGTGAADDSGLPNDRFFAVRPEGSVSTLKIQRTERGDSAVYLCASSLMYLPNNEQFFGPGTRLTVL.

The rearrangement joins TRBV9 to TRBJ1-1; D is undetermined. CDR3 length equals 12 residues. Per the germline V gene, CDR1 is SGDLS and CDR2 is YYNGEE. The ends were cut back, 1 base at V and 3 bases at J, with 4 bases in the middle. CDR3 nucleotide sequence: TGTGCCAGCAGCGTATCTTACACTGAAGCTTTCTTT. Translated, it gives CASSVSYTEAFF.

This chain uses TRBV5-1 with TRBJ2-7; TRBD1 matches 12 bases. This CDR3 contains 17 residues. CDR1 is SGHRS, CDR2 YFSETQ, per germline. The V gene end was trimmed by 2 bases and the J gene end by 6 bases; junction bases not matched to a gene: 12. The CDR3 DNA reads TGCGCCAGCAGCTTTCTGGGACAGGGGGCCCCCGGTGCCGAGCAGTACTTC. It codes for CASSFLGQGAPGAEQYF.

J is TRBJ2-7 and V is TRBV15, with a possible D match to TRBD1 (5 bases). Trimming cost V 1 base and J 1 base, with 11 bases left between them. Germline assignment: CDR1 LNHNV and CDR2 YYDKDF (reference sequence). There are 15 residues in the CDR3. CDR3 bases: TGTGCCACCAGCAGAGCCGGACATGCTTCCTACGAGCAGTACTTC. It yields the protein CATSRAGHASYEQYF.

The chain carries TRBV2 and TRBJ1-1; possibly TRBD1 for D (6 bases). The V gene's germline CDR1 is SNHLY and CDR2 FYNNEI. The CDR3 length is 13 residues. Trimming removed 4 bases at V and 4 bases at J, with 10 bases between. The DNA for the CDR3 is TGTGCCAGCAGTGGGGAGGGGGTCACTGAAGCTTTCTTT. Protein sequence: CASSGEGVTEAFF.

The gene calls are TRBV6-2 or TRBV6-3 and TRBJ1-2; 7 bases match TRBD1. Trimming removed 2 bases from V and 7 bases from J; junction bases left unmatched: 4. CDR3 length: 13 residues. Per the germline V gene, CDR1 is MNHEY and CDR2 is SVGEGT. CDR3 coding DNA: TGTGCCAGCAGTTACCTCGACAGGGCTGGCTACACCTTC. Amino acid sequence: CASSYLDRAGYTF.

The chain uses TRBV7-3 and TRBJ1-2; 8 nucleotides agree with TRBD1. V trimming: 5 bases; J trimming: 4 bases; junction bases outside the gene matches: 12. CDR1 is SGHTA and CDR2 is FQGTGA in the germline V gene. The CDR3 contains 16 residues. The CDR3, as DNA: TGTGCCAGCAGCCCTACTGGACAGGGAGATAGCTATGGCTACACCTTC. Its translation: CASSPTGQGDSYGYTF.